This passage covers 7 T cell receptor beta chains from one sample sequenced in a study of response to subunit inactivated influenza vaccine (dated by TCRdb to the late 2010s). Per the publication, the time point label means: more than 40 days after influenza vaccine administration. Library creation used RT-PCR. These reads were obtained on an Illumina HiSeq 2500. Clones were called with MiXCR by TCRdb after fastp trimmed the public reads at Q25, and only in-frame beta chains were retained. Each entry merges the rows of one CDR3 protein and shows their most common DNA and genes. Recorded for this sample are under 500,000 distinct CDR3 sequences; roughly 9.7% of them occurred a single time. 12% of the sample is in the top ten clones. The sequencing here drew on PBMCs from blood, taken around seven weeks after vaccination. The receptors were sampled from a man aged 45 to 65 who received an inactivated influenza vaccine. Donor details come from another sample of the same person, matched by shared clones.

This clonotype was counted many times. The chain employs TRBV12-3 or TRBV12-4 and TRBJ2-1; weak D call: TRBD2 (7 bases). Trimming removed 3 bases at V and 2 bases at J, with 11 bases between. The CDR3 covers 15 residues. Here the CDR3 reads CASSLEGGAYNEQFF. The CDR3 bases are TGTGCCAGCAGTTTGGAGGGGGGGGCCTACAATGAGCAGTTCTTC.

The chain couples TRBV20-1 to TRBJ2-7, with D maybe TRBD1 (6 bases). This CDR3 spans 14 amino acids. The germline gives CDR1 DFQATT, CDR2 SNEGSKA (reference sequence). Trimming cost V 5 bases and J 0 bases, with 14 bases left between them. CDR3 in amino acids: CSAHDRLASYEQYF. As DNA, the CDR3 is TGCAGTGCTCATGACAGGCTAGCCTCCTACGAGCAGTACTTC.

The chain uses TRBV7-6 and TRBJ2-7; 7 positions agree with TRBD1. The CDR3 loop spans 18 amino acids. With 5 bases clipped from V and 4 bases from J, the junction kept 20 bases outside the gene matches. Germline V gene lookup returns CDR1 SGHVS and CDR2 FNYEAQ. CDR3 protein: CASSIEAGGSPLSYEQYF. The CDR3 DNA reads TGTGCCAGCAGCATCGAGGCAGGGGGATCCCCATTGTCTTACGAGCAGTACTTC.

The chain links TRBV10-3 to TRBJ2-5; 7 nucleotides line up with TRBD2. The CDR3 sequence is 15 residues long. The V gene's germline CDR1 is ENHRY and CDR2 SYGVKD. J gave up 5 bases and V 6 bases, and 12 bases lay outside the gene matches. The CDR3 nucleotides read TGTGCCATCAGCGGGAGGACGGGGGTGGTGGAGACCCAGTACTTC. Translation gives CAISGRTGVVETQYF.

This clonotype has more than one count but fewer than ten. The CDR3 loop reads CASSLQGQGDIQYF. The CDR3 DNA follows: TGTGCCAGCAGCTTACAGGGACAGGGGGACATTCAGTACTTC. The V call is TRBV7-6, the J call TRBJ2-4, with 11 bases lining up with TRBD1. Germline trimming cut 2 bases from V and 8 bases from J; bases unmatched to any gene: 2. Germline CDR1 SGHVS, CDR2 FNYEAQ. The length of the CDR3 is 14 residues.

This clonotype was seen many times. The chain employs TRBV5-1 and TRBJ2-1; no firm D call. This CDR3 comprises 14 residues. V was cut by 0 bases and J by 2 bases, with 6 bases left in between. CDR1 is SGHRS and CDR2 is YFSETQ in the germline V gene. The CDR3 region has the DNA TGCGCCAGCAGCTTGGGGGTAGCCTACAATGAGCAGTTCTTC. The encoded protein is CASSLGVAYNEQFF.

This clonotype was found a few times. The rearrangement links TRBV18 to TRBJ2-3; TRBD1 matches at 7 bases. Germline assignment: CDR1 KGHSH and CDR2 LQKENI. This CDR3 comprises 16 residues. The V gene end was trimmed by 2 bases and the J gene end by 2 bases; junction bases not matched to a gene: 7. The CDR3 DNA reads TGTGCCAGCTCACCAACGCGACAGGGAAACACAGATACGCAGTATTTT. It yields the protein CASSPTRQGNTDTQYF.